Following are 10 T cell receptor beta chains from one sample sequenced in a study of blood T cell repertoires in COVID-19. The data were produced by immunoSEQ multiplex PCR, yet TCRdb's version contains in-frame clones alone and is incomplete. The data contain tens of thousands of clones, 80% to 90% of them singletons. Sample: peripheral blood. The receptors were gathered from a man between 70 and 80 years old with active COVID-19.

This clone has only a few counts. The chain has TRBV4-2 and TRBJ2-5; possibly TRBD2 for D (7 bases). Trimming removed 0 bases at V and 1 base at J, with 12 bases between. The CDR3 length is 16 residues. Germline loops: CDR1 LGHNA, CDR2 YNFKEQ. The CDR3 DNA sequence: TGTGCCAGCAGCCAAGATGGGGGGGGCTCCCAAGAGACCCAGTACTTC. The encoded protein is CASSQDGGGSQETQYF.

In its sample, this clone was seen a few times. The chain employs TRBV6-2 or TRBV6-3 and TRBJ2-7; the D is unclear. V was cut by 4 bases and J by 9 bases, with 10 bases left in between. The CDR3 covers 11 residues. The germline V gene has CDR1 MNHEY and CDR2 SVGEGT. CDR3 DNA: TGTGCCAGCAGTTCCCCTACGCCGCAGTACTTC. Its translation: CASSSPTPQYF.

This chain joins TRBV4-2 and TRBJ2-7; 12 positions agree with TRBD2. V dropped 3 bases and J dropped 1; count of bases not matched to a gene: 7. This CDR3 contains 17 residues. CDR1 LGHNA and CDR2 YNFKEQ come from the germline V gene. CDR3 protein: CASSHSSGGEPSYEQYF. CDR3 coding DNA: TGTGCCAGCAGCCATTCTAGCGGGGGGGAGCCATCCTACGAGCAGTACTTC.

The gene calls are TRBV4-3 and TRBJ2-7, with 9 positions matching TRBD1. CDR3 length: 15 residues. Germline CDR1 reads LGHNA; CDR2 reads YSLEER. V trimming: 3 bases; J trimming: 2 bases; junction bases outside the gene matches: 5. The CDR3 region has the DNA TGCGCCAGCAGCCACGGGACAGGGACGACCTACGAGCAGTACTTC. The encoded protein is CASSHGTGTTYEQYF.

Ten or more counts support this clone. The chain is built from TRBV7-9 and TRBJ2-7; weak D call: TRBD1 (8 bases). V lost 5 bases to trimming and J lost 9 bases, with 20 bases between them. CDR3 length: 14 residues. CDR1 is SEHNR and CDR2 is FQNEAQ in the germline V gene (reference sequence). This chain's CDR3 is CASSAAGQAPGQYF. The CDR3 DNA follows: TGTGCCAGCAGCGCAGCGGGACAGGCGCCCGGGCAGTACTTC.

The chain recombines TRBV19 with TRBJ2-7; the D gene is possibly TRBD1 (5 bases). There are 15 residues in the CDR3. CDR1 is LNHDA and CDR2 is SQIVND in the germline V gene (reference sequence). Trimming stripped 5 bases from V and 2 bases from J, with 16 bases between. Here the CDR3 DNA reads TGTGCCAGTAGTCCCAGGGCAGCCGAGGCCTACGAGCAGTACTTC. Protein sequence: CASSPRAAEAYEQYF.

CDR3 protein: CASARDRVNSPLHF. The DNA for the CDR3 is TGTGCCAGCGCCCGGGACAGGGTGAATTCACCCCTCCACTTT. The rearrangement uses TRBV2 and TRBJ1-6, with 9 bases fitting TRBD1. The V and J ends lost 8 bases and 7 bases, in that order; junction bases with no gene match: 6. CDR1 and CDR2 (germline): SNHLY, FYNNEI. The CDR3 contains 14 residues.

The genes are TRBV7-2 and TRBJ1-2; 8 bases agree with TRBD1. The CDR3 runs to 13 residues. CDR1 is SGHTA, CDR2 FQGNSA, per germline. The V and J ends lost 4 bases and 9 bases, in that order; junction bases with no gene match: 7. The CDR3 DNA is TGTGCCAGCAGCTCGACAGGGGTCTTCAGCTACACCTTC. Its protein product is CASSSTGVFSYTF.

The chain carries TRBV3-1 (or the pseudogene TRBV3-2) and TRBJ2-5, with 9 nucleotides matching TRBD1. Per germline, CDR1 LGHDT and CDR2 YNNKEL (reference sequence). Unmatched junction bases numbered 13, after V lost 4 bases and J lost 4 bases. The CDR3 is 17 residues long. Written as DNA, the CDR3 is TGTGCCAGCAGCCCCGCGGTGCTACAGGGGGCCAGAGAGACCCAGTACTTC. This translates into CASSPAVLQGARETQYF.

The chain is built from TRBV19 and TRBJ2-1; D not certain. CDR1 is LNHDA, CDR2 SQIVND, per germline (reference sequence). The V and J ends lost 5 bases and 7 bases respectively, with 9 bases between them. This CDR3 spans 12 amino acids. CDR3 loop: CASSFGNNEQFF. CDR3 sequence (DNA): TGTGCCAGTAGTTTCGGTAATAATGAGCAGTTCTTC.